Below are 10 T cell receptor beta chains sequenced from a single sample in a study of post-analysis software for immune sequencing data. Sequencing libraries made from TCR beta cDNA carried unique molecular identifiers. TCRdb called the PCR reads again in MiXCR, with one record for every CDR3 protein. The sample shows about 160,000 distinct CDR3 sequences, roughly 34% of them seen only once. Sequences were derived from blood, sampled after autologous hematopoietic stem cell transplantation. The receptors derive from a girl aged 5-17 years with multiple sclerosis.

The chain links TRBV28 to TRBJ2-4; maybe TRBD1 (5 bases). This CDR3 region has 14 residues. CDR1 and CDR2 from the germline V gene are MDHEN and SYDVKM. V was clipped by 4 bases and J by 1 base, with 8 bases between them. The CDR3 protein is CASSWGRAKNIQYF. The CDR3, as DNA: TGTGCCAGCAGTTGGGGCAGGGCCAAAAACATTCAGTACTTC.

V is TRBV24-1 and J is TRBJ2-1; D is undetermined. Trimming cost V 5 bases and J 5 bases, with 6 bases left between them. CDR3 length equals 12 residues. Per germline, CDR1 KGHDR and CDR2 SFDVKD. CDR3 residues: CATSVGNNEQFF. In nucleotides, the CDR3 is TGTGCCACCAGTGTTGGTAACAATGAGCAGTTCTTC.

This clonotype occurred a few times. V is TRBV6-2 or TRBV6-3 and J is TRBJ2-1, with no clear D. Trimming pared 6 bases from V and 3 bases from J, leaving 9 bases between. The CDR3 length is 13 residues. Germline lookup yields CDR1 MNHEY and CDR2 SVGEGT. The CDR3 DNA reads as TGTGCCAGCAGCCCCCTGGGCTACAATGAGCAGTTCTTC. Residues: CASSPLGYNEQFF.

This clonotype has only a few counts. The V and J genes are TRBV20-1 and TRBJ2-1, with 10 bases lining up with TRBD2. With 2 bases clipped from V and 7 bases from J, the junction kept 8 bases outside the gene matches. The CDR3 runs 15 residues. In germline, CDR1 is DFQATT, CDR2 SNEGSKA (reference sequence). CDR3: CSARLAGAILNEQFF. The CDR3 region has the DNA TGCAGTGCTAGACTAGCGGGAGCAATTTTGAATGAGCAGTTCTTC.

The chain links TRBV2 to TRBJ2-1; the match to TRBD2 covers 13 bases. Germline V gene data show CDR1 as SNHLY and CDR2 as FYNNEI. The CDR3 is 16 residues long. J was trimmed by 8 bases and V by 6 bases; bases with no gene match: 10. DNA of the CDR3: TGTGCCAGCAGCTCCTTCGGGACTAGCGGGGTAGATGAGCAGTTCTTC. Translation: CASSSFGTSGVDEQFF.

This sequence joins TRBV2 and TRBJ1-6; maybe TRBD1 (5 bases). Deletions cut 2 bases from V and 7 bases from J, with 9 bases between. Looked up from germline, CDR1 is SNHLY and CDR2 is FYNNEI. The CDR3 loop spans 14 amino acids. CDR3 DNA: TGTGCCAGCAGTGAACGGACAATGAATTCACCCCTCCACTTT. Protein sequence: CASSERTMNSPLHF.

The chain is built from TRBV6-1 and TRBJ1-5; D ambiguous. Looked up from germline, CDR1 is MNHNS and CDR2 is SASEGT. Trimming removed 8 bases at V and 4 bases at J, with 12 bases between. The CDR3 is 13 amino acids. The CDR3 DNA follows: TGTGCCAGCCTGGGGATTTATAATCAGCCCCAGCATTTT. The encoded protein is CASLGIYNQPQHF.

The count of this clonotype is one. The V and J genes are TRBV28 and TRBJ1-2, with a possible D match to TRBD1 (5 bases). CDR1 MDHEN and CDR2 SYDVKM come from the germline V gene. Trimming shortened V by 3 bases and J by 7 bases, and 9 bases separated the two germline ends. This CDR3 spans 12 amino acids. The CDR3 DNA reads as TGTGCCAGCAGTTTGTTCCAGGGTGGCTACACCTTC. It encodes CASSLFQGGYTF.

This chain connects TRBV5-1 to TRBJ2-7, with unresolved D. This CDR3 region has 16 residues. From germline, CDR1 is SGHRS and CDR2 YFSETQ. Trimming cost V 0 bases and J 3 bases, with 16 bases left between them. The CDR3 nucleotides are TGCGCCAGCAGCTTGGGCCCATCCACCGTCGGCTACGAGCAGTACTTC. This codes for CASSLGPSTVGYEQYF.

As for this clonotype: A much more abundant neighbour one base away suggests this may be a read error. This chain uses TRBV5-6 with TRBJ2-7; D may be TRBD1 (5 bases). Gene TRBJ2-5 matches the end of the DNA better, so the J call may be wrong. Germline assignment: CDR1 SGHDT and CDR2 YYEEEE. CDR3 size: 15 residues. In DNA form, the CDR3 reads TGTGTCAGCAGCTTGATAAACACCAGACAGGAGACCCAGTACTTC. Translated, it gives CVSSLINTRQETQYF.